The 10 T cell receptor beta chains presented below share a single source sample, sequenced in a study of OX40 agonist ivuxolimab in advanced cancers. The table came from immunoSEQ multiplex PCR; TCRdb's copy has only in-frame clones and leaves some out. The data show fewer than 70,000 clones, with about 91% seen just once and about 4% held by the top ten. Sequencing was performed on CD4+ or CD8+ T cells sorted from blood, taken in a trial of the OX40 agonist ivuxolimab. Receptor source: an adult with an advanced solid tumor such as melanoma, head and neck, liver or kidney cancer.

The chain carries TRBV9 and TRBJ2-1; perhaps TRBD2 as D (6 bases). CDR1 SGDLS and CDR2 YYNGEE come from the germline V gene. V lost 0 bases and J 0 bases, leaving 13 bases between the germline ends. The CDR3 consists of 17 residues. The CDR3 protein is CASSVAVGGTSYNEQFF. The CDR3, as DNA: TGTGCCAGCAGCGTAGCTGTCGGGGGTACCTCCTACAATGAGCAGTTCTTC.

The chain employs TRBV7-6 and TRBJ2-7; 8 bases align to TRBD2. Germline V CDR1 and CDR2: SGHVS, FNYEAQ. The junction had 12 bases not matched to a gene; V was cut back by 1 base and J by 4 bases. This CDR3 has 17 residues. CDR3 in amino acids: CASSLGPREGGFYEQYF. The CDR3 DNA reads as TGTGCCAGCAGCTTAGGACCCCGGGAGGGAGGATTTTACGAGCAGTACTTC.

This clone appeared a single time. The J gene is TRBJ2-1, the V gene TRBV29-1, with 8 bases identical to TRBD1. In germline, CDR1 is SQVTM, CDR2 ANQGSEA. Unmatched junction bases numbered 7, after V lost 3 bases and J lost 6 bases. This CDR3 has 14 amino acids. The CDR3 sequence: CSVDHRDRFNEQFF. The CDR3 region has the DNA TGCAGCGTTGACCACAGGGACAGGTTCAATGAGCAGTTCTTC.

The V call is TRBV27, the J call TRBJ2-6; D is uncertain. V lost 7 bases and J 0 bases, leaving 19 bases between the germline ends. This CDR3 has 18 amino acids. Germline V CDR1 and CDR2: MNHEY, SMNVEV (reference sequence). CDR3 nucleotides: TGTGCCAGCACCGACCTGAAGGGTGCATTCTCTGGGGCCAACGTCCTGACTTTC. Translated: CASTDLKGAFSGANVLTF.

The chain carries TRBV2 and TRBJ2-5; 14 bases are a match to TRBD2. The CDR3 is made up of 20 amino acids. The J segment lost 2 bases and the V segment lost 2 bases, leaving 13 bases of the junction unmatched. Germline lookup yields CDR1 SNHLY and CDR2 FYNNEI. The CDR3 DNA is TGTGCCAGCAGTGAATTATCGGGGTTTGGACTAGCGGGGGGACAAGAGACCCAGTACTTC. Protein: CASSELSGFGLAGGQETQYF.

The CDR3 DNA reads TGTGCCAGCAGCCCATCGATGAACACTGAAGCTTTCTTT. Its translation is CASSPSMNTEAFF. The chain is built from TRBV13 and TRBJ1-1; unclear D gene. This CDR3 has 13 residues. Germline lookup yields CDR1 PRHDT and CDR2 FYEKMQ (reference sequence). V was shortened by 5 bases and J by 0 bases, with 7 bases between the two germline ends.

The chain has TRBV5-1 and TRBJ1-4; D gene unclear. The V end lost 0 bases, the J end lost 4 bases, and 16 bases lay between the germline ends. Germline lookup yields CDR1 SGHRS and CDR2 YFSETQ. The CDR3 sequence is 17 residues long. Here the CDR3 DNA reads TGCGCCAGCAGCTTGGGGTGGTCCGAGGACGGTAATGAAAAACTGTTTTTT. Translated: CASSLGWSEDGNEKLFF.

CDR3 nucleotides: TGTGCCAGCAGCGGACTAGCGGGCTCCTACGAGCAGTACTTC. It specifies CASSGLAGSYEQYF. The J gene is TRBJ2-7, the V gene TRBV2; 11 positions match TRBD2. From germline, CDR1 is SNHLY and CDR2 FYNNEI. The CDR3 loop spans 14 amino acids. With V trimmed by 6 bases and J by 0 bases, 1 base remained unmatched.

The CDR3 is CASSLGPRINEKLFF. CDR3 in DNA: TGTGCCAGCAGCCTCGGGCCCAGGATAAATGAAAAACTGTTTTTT. The chain couples TRBV7-9 to TRBJ1-4; D is unclear. CDR3 length: 15 amino acids. From germline, CDR1 is SEHNR and CDR2 FQNEAQ (reference sequence). The V and J ends lost 5 bases and 5 bases respectively, with 15 bases between them.

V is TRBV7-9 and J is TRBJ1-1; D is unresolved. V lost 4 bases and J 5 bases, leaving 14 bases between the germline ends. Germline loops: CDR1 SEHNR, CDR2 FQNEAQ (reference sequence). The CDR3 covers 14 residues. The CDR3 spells CASSSLPLGTEAFF. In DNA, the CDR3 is TGTGCCAGCAGCTCTTTACCGCTCGGGACTGAAGCTTTCTTT.